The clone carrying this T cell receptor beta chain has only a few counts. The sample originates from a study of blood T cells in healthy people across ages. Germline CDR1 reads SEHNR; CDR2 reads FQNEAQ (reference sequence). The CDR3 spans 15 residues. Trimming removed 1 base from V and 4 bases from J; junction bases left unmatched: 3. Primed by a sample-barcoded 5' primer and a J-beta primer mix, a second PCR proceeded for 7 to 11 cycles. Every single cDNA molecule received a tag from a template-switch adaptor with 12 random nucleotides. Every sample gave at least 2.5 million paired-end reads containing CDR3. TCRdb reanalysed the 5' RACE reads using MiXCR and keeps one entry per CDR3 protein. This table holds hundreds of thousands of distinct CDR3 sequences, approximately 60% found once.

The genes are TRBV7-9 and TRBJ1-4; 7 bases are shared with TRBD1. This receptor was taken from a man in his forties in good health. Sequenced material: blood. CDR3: CASSLEGQSNEKLFF. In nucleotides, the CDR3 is TGTGCCAGCAGCTTAGAGGGACAGAGTAATGAAAAACTGTTTTTT.